Given below is one T cell receptor (beta chain) in context. Its matching antigen is unknown. The isolated RNA, all of it, was reverse transcribed, so expressed TCRB transcripts were what got sequenced. This table comes from immunoSEQ multiplex PCR, and its TCRdb copy is limited to in-frame clones, with some not included. The table shows a few hundred thousand clones, with approximately 15% occurring only once. These data come from a study of beta chain features in type 1 diabetes. On the study more broadly: There were approximately 100 million sorted cells examined across all samples. Regarding the study as a whole: Among all four CD4+ subsets, Type 1 diabetes patients had TCRB CDR3s that were moderately but significantly shorter.

This CDR3 region has 15 residues. Per the germline V gene, CDR1 is SGHVS and CDR2 is FQNEAQ. With 5 bases removed from V and 0 bases from J, the gap between germline ends came to 11 bases. Sequenced input: naive CD4+ T cells from blood. The rearrangement uses TRBV7-8 and TRBJ1-5; D may be TRBD1 (5 bases). The sequence was obtained from a man younger than 35 with type 1 diabetes. As DNA, the CDR3 is TGTGCCAGCAGCCGACAGATATATAGCAATCAGCCCCAGCATTTT. It specifies CASSRQIYSNQPQHF.